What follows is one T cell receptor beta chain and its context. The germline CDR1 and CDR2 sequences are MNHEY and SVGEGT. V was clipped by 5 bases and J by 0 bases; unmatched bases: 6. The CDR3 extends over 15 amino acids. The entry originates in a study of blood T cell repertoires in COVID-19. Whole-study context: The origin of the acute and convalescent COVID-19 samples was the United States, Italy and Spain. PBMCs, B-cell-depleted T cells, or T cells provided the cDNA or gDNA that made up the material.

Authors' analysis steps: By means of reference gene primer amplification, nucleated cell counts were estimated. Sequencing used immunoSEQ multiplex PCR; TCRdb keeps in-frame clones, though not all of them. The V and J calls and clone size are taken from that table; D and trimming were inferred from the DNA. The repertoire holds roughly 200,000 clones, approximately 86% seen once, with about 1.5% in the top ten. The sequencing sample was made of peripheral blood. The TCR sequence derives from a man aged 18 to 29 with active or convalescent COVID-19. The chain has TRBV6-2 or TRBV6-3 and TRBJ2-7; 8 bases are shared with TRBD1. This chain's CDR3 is CASSTRQGFSYEQYF. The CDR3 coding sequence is TGTGCCAGCAGTACGAGACAGGGGTTCTCCTACGAGCAGTACTTC.